This T cell receptor beta chain comes out of a study of blood T cells in healthy people across ages. The V gene lost 1 base and the J gene lost 6 bases, with 9 bases spanning the gap. Germline V gene data show CDR1 as MDHEN and CDR2 as SYDVKM. This CDR3 has 13 amino acids. Then a second PCR, running about 7 to 11 cycles, was carried out with a sample-barcoded 5' primer and a J-beta primer mix. TCRdb redid the calling of the 5' RACE reads with MiXCR, one entry per CDR3 protein. In the table there are 800,000 or so distinct CDR3 sequences, roughly 25% of which are singletons. This sample was also put to use in a study of T cells of mothers and their children. In that study: Three healthy Caucasian mothers and their six children donated.

The TCR sequence derives from a boy between 5 and 17 years old in good health. Sequenced sample: blood. The chain uses TRBV28 and TRBJ1-1; D unclear. This CDR3 reads CASSLSPGAEAFF. The CDR3, as DNA: TGTGCCAGCAGTTTATCCCCCGGGGCTGAAGCTTTCTTT. Together with reference TRBV28 and TRBJ1-1, the CDR3 gives the full variable domain: DVKVTQSSRYLVKRTGEKVFLECVQDMDHENMFWYRQDPGLGLRLIYFSYDVKMKEKGDIPEGYSVSREKKERFSLILESASTNQTSMYLCASSLSPGAEAFFGQGTRLTVV.